This T cell receptor beta chain derives from a study of cytomegalovirus exposure and HLA in healthy donors. Study observations and caveats: Apparent HLA restriction characterized most CMV-associated TCR beta chains in a later analysis. HLA alleles showed associations with approximately 15,000 TCR beta sequences in a later analysis, at a 0.05 false discovery rate. For cytomegalovirus status, the classifier reportedly gave diagnoses with high specificity and sensitivity.

PCR involved 60 Vbeta and 13 Jbeta primers. Assay: immunoSEQ multiplex PCR; the TCRdb copy retains only in-frame clones and omits some. The sample contains about 150,000 clones, over 60% of which appear only once. This CDR3 is 13 amino acids long. Trimming took 5 bases from V and 4 from J; bases not matched to a gene: 4. Per the germline V gene, CDR1 is SGHTA and CDR2 is FQGTGA. This clone was recorded only once. Its antigen is undetermined. Specimen: PBMCs. This clonotype originated in a young woman in good health and CMV-seronegative. J is TRBJ2-5 and V is TRBV7-3, with TRBD1 matching 7 bases. CDR3 residues: CASSRGRPETQYF. The CDR3 DNA reads TGTGCCAGCAGCAGGGGGCGGCCAGAGACCCAGTACTTC.